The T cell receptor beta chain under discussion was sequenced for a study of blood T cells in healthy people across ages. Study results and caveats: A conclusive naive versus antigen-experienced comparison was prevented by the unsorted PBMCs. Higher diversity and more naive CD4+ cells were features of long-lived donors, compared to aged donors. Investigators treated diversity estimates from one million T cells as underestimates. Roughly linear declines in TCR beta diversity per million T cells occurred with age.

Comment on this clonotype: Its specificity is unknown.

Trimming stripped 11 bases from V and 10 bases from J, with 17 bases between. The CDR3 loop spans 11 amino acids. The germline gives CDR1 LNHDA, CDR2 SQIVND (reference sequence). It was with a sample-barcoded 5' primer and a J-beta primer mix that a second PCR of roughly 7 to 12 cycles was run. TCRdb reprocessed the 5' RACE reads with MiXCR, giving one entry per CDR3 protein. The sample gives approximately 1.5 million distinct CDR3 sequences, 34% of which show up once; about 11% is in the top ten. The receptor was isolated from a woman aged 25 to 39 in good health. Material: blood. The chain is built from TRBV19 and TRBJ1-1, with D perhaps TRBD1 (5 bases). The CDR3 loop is CAVGGGMRAFF. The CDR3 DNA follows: TGTGCCGTGGGGGGAGGGATGAGAGCTTTCTTT.